Below, one T cell receptor beta chain is given with its context. Its antigen is undetermined. Other DNA sequences in the sample encode the same CDR3. The repertoire was sequenced with immunoSEQ multiplex PCR; TCRdb's copy has only in-frame clones and lacks some. The sample lists 200,000 or so clones, approximately 90% seen once, with roughly 6.5% in the top ten. This specimen comes from a study of T cell responses to AZD1222 COVID-19 vaccine. Turning to the study itself: Second doses that came at about 4 or about 12 weeks were put together.

V was clipped by 0 bases and J by 7 bases, with 12 bases between them. The CDR3 spans 15 residues. CDR1 is MNHEY, CDR2 SVGAGI, per germline. Study-wide findings and caveats: Clonal diversity may have been underestimated in mostly white British donors. Sampling captured repertoires only after the peak T cell response.

This TCR derives from an adult in good health. The sample in question was peripheral blood, obtained on day 0 of AZD1222 vaccination. The gene calls are TRBV6-5 and TRBJ1-4, with D tentatively TRBD1 (6 bases). This chain's CDR3 is CASSYSRGGGEKLFF. CDR3 DNA sequence: TGTGCCAGCAGTTACTCCAGGGGAGGCGGTGAAAAACTGTTTTTT.